The 5 T cell receptor beta chains listed next were all sequenced from one sample in a study of sequential checkpoint blockade in melanoma. Treatment specified: randomized to nivolumab then ipilimumab (arm A) or the reverse (arm B). Measured with immunoSEQ multiplex PCR; TCRdb has only the in-frame clones, and not every one. In the table there are 9,500 to 15,000 clones, approximately 80% of which are singletons. Here the sequenced sample was CD8+ T cells sorted from blood (inferred from file names), taken from a patient given nivolumab and ipilimumab in sequence. These receptors originate from a human donor with melanoma.

The chain has TRBV6-7 and TRBJ1-2; possibly TRBD1 for D (6 bases). TRBV6-7 is marked as an open reading frame, function uncertain. The CDR3 is made up of 14 amino acids. Trimming pared 6 bases from V and 2 bases from J, leaving 13 bases between. Here the CDR3 reads CASRHQGWNYGYTF. DNA of the CDR3: TGTGCCAGCAGACATCAGGGGTGGAACTATGGCTACACCTTC.

The rearrangement joins TRBV28 to TRBJ2-7, with 7 positions matching TRBD1. With 5 bases clipped from V and 4 bases from J, the junction kept 11 bases outside the gene matches. The CDR3 is 15 amino acids. CDR1 is MDHEN, CDR2 SYDVKM, per germline. The CDR3: CASSILTGERYEQYF. The CDR3 DNA reads TGTGCCAGCAGTATACTCACAGGGGAACGTTACGAGCAGTACTTC. Together with reference TRBV28 and TRBJ2-7, the CDR3 gives the full variable domain: DVKVTQSSRYLVKRTGEKVFLECVQDMDHENMFWYRQDPGLGLRLIYFSYDVKMKEKGDIPEGYSVSREKKERFSLILESASTNQTSMYLCASSILTGERYEQYFGPGTRLTVT.

The DNA for the CDR3 is TGCGCCAGCAGCCAAGGGGTGGCGGAAGATCAGCCCCAGCATTTT. As protein: CASSQGVAEDQPQHF. The chain combines TRBV4-3 with TRBJ1-5; D ambiguous. The V end lost 1 base, the J end lost 5 bases, and 12 bases lay between the germline ends. CDR3 size: 15 residues. In germline, CDR1 is LGHNA, CDR2 YSLEER.

Judged by abundance, this clone is medium-sized. The chain links TRBV9 to TRBJ2-3, with 8 bases identical to TRBD2. Looked up from germline, CDR1 is SGDLS and CDR2 is YYNGEE. This CDR3 is 16 amino acids long. The junction had 8 bases not matched to a gene; V was cut back by 3 bases and J by 2 bases. This chain's CDR3 is CASSAHSGVHTDTQYF. CDR3 DNA: TGTGCCAGCAGCGCCCATAGCGGGGTCCACACAGATACGCAGTATTTT. The whole variable domain, filled in from reference TRBV9 and TRBJ2-3, reads DSGVTQTPKHLITATGQRVTLRCSPRSGDLSVYWYQQSLDQGLQFLIQYYNGEERAKGNILERFSAQQFPDLHSELNLSSLELGDSALYFCASSAHSGVHTDTQYFGPGTRLTVL.

The V call is TRBV15, the J call TRBJ1-1; no clear D gene. Trimming removed 2 bases at V and 2 bases at J, with 15 bases between. This CDR3 is built from 16 residues. Germline V gene sequence: CDR1 LNHNV, CDR2 YYDKDF (reference sequence). The CDR3 spells CATSRRGGASNTEAFF. CDR3 coding DNA: TGTGCCACCAGCAGACGGGGAGGTGCGAGCAACACTGAAGCTTTCTTT.